This T cell receptor beta chain was sequenced during a study of ipilimumab plus nivolumab after autologous stem cell transplantation. Sequencing used immunoSEQ multiplex PCR; TCRdb keeps in-frame clones, though not all of them. The repertoire holds around 20,000 clones, around 80% seen once, with about a fifth in the top ten. The table lists this clone with a few counts. The CDR3 runs 19 residues. V was pared by 1 base and J by 6 bases, with 12 bases of the junction left unmatched. CDR1 and CDR2 from the germline V gene are SGHRS and YFSETQ. This receptor was obtained from a male donor with diffuse large B-cell lymphoma. The input for sequencing was PBMCs, taken in a trial of ipilimumab plus nivolumab as post-transplant consolidation. The V call is TRBV5-1, the J call TRBJ2-1; 14 nucleotides align to TRBD2. CDR3 protein: CASSLNPGLAGGRRNEQFF. CDR3 nucleotides: TGCGCCAGCAGCTTGAACCCCGGACTAGCGGGGGGCCGTCGCAATGAGCAGTTCTTC.